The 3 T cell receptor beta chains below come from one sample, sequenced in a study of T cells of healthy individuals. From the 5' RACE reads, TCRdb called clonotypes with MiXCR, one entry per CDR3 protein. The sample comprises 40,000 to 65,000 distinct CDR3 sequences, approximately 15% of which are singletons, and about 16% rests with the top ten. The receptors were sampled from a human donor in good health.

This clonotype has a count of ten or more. This CDR3 reads CASSLVRGYQETQYF. The DNA of the CDR3 is TGTGCCAGCAGCTTAGTCCGGGGGTACCAAGAGACCCAGTACTTC. The V gene is TRBV7-2, the J gene TRBJ2-5; D might be TRBD2 (6 bases). V shed 1 base and J shed 0 bases, with 9 bases lying between them. CDR1 and CDR2 from the germline V gene are SGHTA and FQGNSA. This CDR3 is built from 15 residues. The entire variable domain, with the rest obtained from reference TRBV7-2 and TRBJ2-5, is as follows: GAGVSQSPSNKVTEKGKDVELRCDPISGHTALYWYRQSLGQGLEFLIYFQGNSAPDKSGLPSDRFSAERTGGSVSTLTIQRTQQEDSAVYLCASSLVRGYQETQYFGPGTRLLVL.

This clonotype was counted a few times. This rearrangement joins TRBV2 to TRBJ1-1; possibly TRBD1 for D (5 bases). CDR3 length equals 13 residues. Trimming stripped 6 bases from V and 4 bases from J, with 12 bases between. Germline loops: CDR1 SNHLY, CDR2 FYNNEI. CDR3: CASSGTLGTEAFF. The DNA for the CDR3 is TGTGCCAGCAGCGGGACCTTGGGCACTGAAGCTTTCTTT. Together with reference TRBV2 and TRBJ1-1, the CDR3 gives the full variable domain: EPEVTQTPSHQVTQMGQEVILRCVPISNHLYFYWYRQILGQKVEFLVSFYNNEISEKSEIFDDQFSVERPDGSNFTLKIRSTKLEDSAMYFCASSGTLGTEAFFGQGTRLTVV.

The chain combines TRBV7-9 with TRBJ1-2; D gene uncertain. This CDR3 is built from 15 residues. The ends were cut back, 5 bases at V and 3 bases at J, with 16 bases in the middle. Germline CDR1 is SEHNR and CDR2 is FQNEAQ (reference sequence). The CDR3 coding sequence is TGTGCCAGCAGCACAGCTGGCCTTATTGACTATGGCTACACCTTC. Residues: CASSTAGLIDYGYTF.